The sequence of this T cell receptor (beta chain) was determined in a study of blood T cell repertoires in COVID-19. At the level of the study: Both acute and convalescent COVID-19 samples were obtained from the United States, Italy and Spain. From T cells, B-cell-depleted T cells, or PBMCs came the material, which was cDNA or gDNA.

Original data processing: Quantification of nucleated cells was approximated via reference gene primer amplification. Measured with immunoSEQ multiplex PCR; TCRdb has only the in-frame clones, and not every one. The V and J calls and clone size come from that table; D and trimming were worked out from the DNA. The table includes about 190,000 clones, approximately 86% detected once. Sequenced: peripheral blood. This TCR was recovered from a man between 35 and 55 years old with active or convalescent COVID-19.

The CDR3 here is CASSGQGSYEQYF. The DNA for the CDR3 is TGTGCCAGCTCTGGACAGGGTTCCTACGAGCAGTACTTC. This chain connects TRBV12-3 or TRBV12-4 to TRBJ2-7; 8 bases are shared with TRBD1. The CDR3 extends over 13 amino acids. V trimming: 8 bases; J trimming: 1 base; junction bases outside the gene matches: 4.